Listed below are T cell receptor beta chains from one sample, sequenced in a study of blood T cell repertoires in COVID-19. The table came from immunoSEQ multiplex PCR; TCRdb's copy has only in-frame clones and leaves some out. The sample carries some 48,000 clones, approximately 90% recorded once. Source material: peripheral blood. The origin of the receptors is a woman of 80 years or more in a cohort sampled during active or convalescent COVID-19. CDR3s leave out the opening cysteine and the closing phenylalanine or tryptophan.

v_gene	j_gene	CDR3aa
TRBV12-3/TRBV12-4	TRBJ1-6	ASSFLNSPLH
TRBV5-1	TRBJ1-3	ASSIGQGDTIY
TRBV21-1	TRBJ2-5	ASSKLFVLLPSGRARETQY
TRBV10-3	TRBJ1-2	AIREDTLYGYT
TRBV7-2	TRBJ2-1	ASGGRRTLNNEQF
TRBV11-3	TRBJ2-7	ASSKEPGQNYEQY
TRBV4-3	TRBJ1-1	ASSQERGGSEAF
TRBV5-1	TRBJ1-4	ASSLARRPNEKLF
TRBV2	TRBJ2-3	ASSPQGPDTQY
TRBV5-6	TRBJ1-2	ASSRTGGYGYT
TRBV4-3	TRBJ2-3	ASSPSGRGPDTQY
TRBV5-5	TRBJ2-3	ASSGGQGEGDTQY
TRBV6-6	TRBJ2-7	ASIKTAGGRSYEQY
TRBV11-3	TRBJ2-7	ASSYTYEQY
TRBV28	TRBJ1-2	ASYRGANYGYT
TRBV4-1	TRBJ2-5	ASSERGPGGETQY
TRBV3-1/TRBV3-2	TRBJ2-7	ASSQGGGLEQY
TRBV7-9	TRBJ1-3	ASSLGQPGNTIY
TRBV3-1/TRBV3-2	TRBJ2-6	ASSTRGSGANVLT
TRBV7-9	TRBJ1-1	ASSSPLGAEAF
TRBV6-2/TRBV6-3	TRBJ1-5	ASSYSEHSNQPQH
TRBV2	TRBJ1-4	ASSSQTLATNEKLF
TRBV11-2	TRBJ2-7	ASSLAAGQGAYEQY
TRBV19	TRBJ2-7	ASSGGTYLIGEQY
TRBV23-1	TRBJ2-7	ASSQRQGFTYEQY
TRBV30	TRBJ1-2	AWRRTGQGYT
TRBV6-6	TRBJ1-1	ASAPSGQLLKAF
TRBV9	TRBJ1-2	ASRPGQAGDYGYT
TRBV5-1	TRBJ2-3	ASSLPRSDTQY
TRBV11-3	TRBJ1-2	ASSLIQGYGYT
TRBV9	TRBJ1-2	ASSMTGPESTGYT
TRBV7-8	TRBJ1-2	ASSPRGDNYGYT
TRBV29-1	TRBJ1-2	SVNRGAWGYT
TRBV27	TRBJ1-2	ASSFGSYYGYT
TRBV7-8	TRBJ1-5	ASSLDRTGGNQPQH
TRBV3-1/TRBV3-2	TRBJ2-3	ASSQALAGGITSTDTQY
TRBV10-3	TRBJ1-4	AGTAGPGEKLF
TRBV10-3	TRBJ2-7	AISERGTGGDEQY
TRBV28	TRBJ2-5	ASSLGPGQGTQY
TRBV7-8	TRBJ2-1	ASSSGTSGANEQF
TRBV18	TRBJ1-1	ASRGQQNTEAF
TRBV7-2	TRBJ1-2	ASSSGTAHYGYT
TRBV9	TRBJ2-1	ASSPSYGTSGGLEQF
TRBV5-4	TRBJ2-2	ASSPGGYATGELF
TRBV6-5	TRBJ2-2	ASSYSGSSNTGELF
TRBV5-1	TRBJ2-2	ASSPGDTSGELF
TRBV19	TRBJ1-2	ASSIAGRDYGYT
TRBV5-6	TRBJ1-5	ASSFLDFNQPQH
TRBV11-3	TRBJ2-1	ASSLGLAGNNEQF
TRBV21-1	TRBJ2-7	ASSKEAPSPREQY
TRBV27	TRBJ1-1	ASRTPLNTEAF
TRBV7-6	TRBJ1-2	ASSPRAGDPTRT
TRBV11-2	TRBJ2-5	ASSGLQDRGQY
TRBV7-2	TRBJ1-2	ASSLWGERNGYT
TRBV9	TRBJ1-1	ASSGLDRGENTEAF
TRBV3-1/TRBV3-2	TRBJ2-5	ASGGQGALRQTQY
TRBV7-8	TRBJ1-5	ASSPRTGGTPGPQH